These 21 T cell receptor beta chains were all obtained from the same sample, sequenced in a study of blood T cell repertoires in COVID-19. TCRdb's copy holds only in-frame clones and misses some; the assay was immunoSEQ multiplex PCR. This table holds some 74,000 clones, around 83% found once. Sequenced: peripheral blood. The receptors shown here come from a man older than 75 with acute or convalescent COVID-19.

This sequence joins TRBV7-6 and TRBJ2-3; a weak D match, TRBD2 (7 bases). The CDR3 is 16 residues long. Germline V CDR1 and CDR2: SGHVS, FNYEAQ. V was pared by 3 bases and J by 1 base, with 14 bases between. CDR3 DNA sequence: TGTGCCAGCAGCTTCGAGGGGGGGTCTCGCACAGATACGCAGTATTTT. It translates to CASSFEGGSRTDTQYF.

The chain is built from TRBV27 and TRBJ1-2; TRBD1 might be the D (6 bases). Between the trimmed V and J ends, which lost 2 bases and 1 base, there was a span of 14 bases. The length of the CDR3 is 16 residues. From germline, CDR1 is MNHEY and CDR2 SMNVEV (reference sequence). CDR3 sequence (DNA): TGTGCCAGCAGTTTAGGGGCAGGGGACTATAACTATGGCTACACCTTC. It is translated as CASSLGAGDYNYGYTF.

This chain uses TRBV7-9 with TRBJ2-3; 9 bases are a match to TRBD2. Germline values: CDR1 SEHNR, CDR2 FQNEAQ (reference sequence). Losses at the gene ends were 3 bases for V and 5 bases for J; bases not matched to a gene: 3. The CDR3 loop spans 14 amino acids. In DNA form, the CDR3 reads TGTGCCAGCAGCTTGTTGCGGGGGGGAGATACGCAGTATTTT. Translating gives CASSLLRGGDTQYF.

This chain links TRBV5-1 with TRBJ2-7; D is undetermined. Trimming stripped 4 bases from V and 3 bases from J, with 14 bases between. Germline CDR1 and CDR2: SGHRS and YFSETQ. The CDR3 length is 14 residues. The CDR3 loop reads CASSTTEVGYEQYF. In DNA form, the CDR3 reads TGCGCCAGCAGCACCACCGAGGTGGGCTACGAGCAGTACTTC.

This clone was counted only a few times. This rearrangement joins TRBV6-1 to TRBJ2-6; D uncertain. V shed 2 bases and J shed 1 base, with 18 bases lying between them. This CDR3 spans 19 amino acids. Germline assignment: CDR1 MNHNS and CDR2 SASEGT. The CDR3 DNA sequence: TGTGCCAGCAGTGAATGGGCTTCCACCCTCGGATCTGGGGCCAACGTCCTGACTTTC. This codes for CASSEWASTLGSGANVLTF.

The chain is built from TRBV13 and TRBJ2-2; 8 positions match TRBD2. V lost 5 bases to trimming and J lost 4 bases; unmatched junction nucleotides: 12. The CDR3 is made up of 17 amino acids. Germline V gene lookup returns CDR1 PRHDT and CDR2 FYEKMQ (reference sequence). CDR3 sequence reads: CASSVGGVAGPTGELFF. The DNA of the CDR3 is TGTGCCAGCAGCGTCGGAGGGGTAGCGGGACCCACCGGGGAGCTGTTTTTT.

This clone appeared once. V is TRBV28 and J is TRBJ1-6, with 8 bases that match TRBD1. Looked up from germline, CDR1 is MDHEN and CDR2 is SYDVKM. The V segment lost 2 bases and the J segment 10 bases; nucleotides outside the gene matches: 13. The CDR3 is 17 amino acids. The CDR3 DNA follows: TGTGCCAGCAGTTTAGGGTACAGGGGGGGGCTGAGCTCACCCCTCCACTTT. Residues: CASSLGYRGGLSSPLHF.

This chain uses TRBV7-8 with TRBJ2-3; 10 bases are shared with TRBD2. There are 17 residues in the CDR3. Germline CDR1 reads SGHVS; CDR2 reads FQNEAQ. Trimming cost V 1 base and J 2 bases; bases outside gene matches: 6. CDR3 amino acids: CASSLGTLAGNTDTQYF. The CDR3 DNA reads as TGTGCCAGCAGCTTAGGGACACTAGCGGGGAACACAGATACGCAGTATTTT.

This chain links TRBV7-3 with TRBJ2-7; TRBD2 matches at 11 bases. The CDR3 consists of 15 residues. CDR1 SGHTA and CDR2 FQGTGA come from the germline V gene. J lost 7 bases, V lost 3 bases, and 8 bases had no gene match. The DNA of the CDR3 is TGTGCCAGCAGCTTGACGACTAGCGGGGTAGGGGAGCAGTACTTC. Amino acids: CASSLTTSGVGEQYF.

The rearrangement joins TRBV4-3 to TRBJ2-1, with 8 bases lining up with TRBD2. Germline CDR1 reads LGHNA; CDR2 reads YSLEER. This CDR3 contains 15 residues. Trimming at V came to 2 bases and at J to 3 bases, leaving 3 bases not matched to a gene. The CDR3 region is CASSQTSGYYNEQFF. Here the CDR3 DNA reads TGCGCCAGCAGCCAAACTAGCGGATACTACAATGAGCAGTTCTTC.

The J gene is TRBJ2-1, the V gene TRBV18, with TRBD2 matching over 7 bases. Germline assignment: CDR1 KGHSH and CDR2 LQKENI. CDR3 length: 17 amino acids. With V trimmed by 2 bases and J by 4 bases, 11 bases remained unmatched. CDR3: CASSPMNSGGGYNEQFF. The DNA for the CDR3 is TGTGCCAGCTCACCAATGAACTCGGGAGGAGGATACAATGAGCAGTTCTTC.

The chain is built from TRBV3-1 (or the pseudogene TRBV3-2) and TRBJ2-7; 8 bases are a match to TRBD1. CDR1 and CDR2 (germline): LGHDT, YNNKEL (reference sequence). This CDR3 spans 15 amino acids. Losses at the gene ends were 4 bases for V and 2 bases for J; bases not matched to a gene: 7. The CDR3 protein is CASSPRTGSTYEQYF. The DNA of the CDR3 is TGTGCCAGCAGCCCTCGGACAGGGTCAACCTACGAGCAGTACTTC.

The V call is TRBV6-2 or TRBV6-3, the J call TRBJ2-7, with 8 bases lining up with TRBD1. The CDR3 runs 14 residues. Germline V gene sequence: CDR1 MNHEY, CDR2 SVGEGT. The V gene end was trimmed by 6 bases and the J gene end by 7 bases; junction bases not matched to a gene: 11. CDR3 protein: CASSRDRSVREQYF. CDR3 nucleotides: TGTGCCAGCAGCCGGGACAGGTCCGTGAGGGAGCAGTACTTC.

This clone appeared a few times. The chain has TRBV24-1 and TRBJ2-3, with D unresolved. Germline loops: CDR1 KGHDR, CDR2 SFDVKD. Trimming removed 2 bases from V and 0 bases from J, with 26 bases in between. There are 21 residues in the CDR3. CDR3 sequence reads: CATSDSFSPYRGLYSTDTQYF. The CDR3 DNA is TGTGCCACCAGTGATTCCTTCTCCCCATATAGAGGCCTATATAGCACAGATACGCAGTATTTT.

In this sample, this clone turned up once. The genes are TRBV7-2 and TRBJ1-5; D is perhaps TRBD1 (5 bases). The V and J ends lost 1 base and 2 bases respectively, with 9 bases between them. Germline V lookup: CDR1 SGHTA, CDR2 FQGNSA. The CDR3 covers 15 residues. DNA of the CDR3: TGTGCCAGCAGCTTAGAGGCGGGGGGCAATCAGCCCCAGCATTTT. Translating gives CASSLEAGGNQPQHF.

The J gene is TRBJ2-5, the V gene TRBV7-2; possibly TRBD1 for D (5 bases). Germline-derived CDR1 and CDR2 are SGHTA and FQGNSA. V shed 1 base and J shed 5 bases, with 11 bases lying between them. This CDR3 spans 14 amino acids. CDR3 coding DNA: TGTGCCAGCAGCTTAGATCAGGGTGCCGAGACCCAGTACTTC. Protein sequence: CASSLDQGAETQYF.

V is TRBV6-5 and J is TRBJ1-2; 12 nucleotides align to TRBD1. CDR1 MNHEY and CDR2 SVGAGI come from the germline V gene. The CDR3 runs 15 residues. Losses at the gene ends were 5 bases for V and 8 bases for J; bases not matched to a gene: 9. The CDR3 is CASSNPGQGAEGYTF. The CDR3 DNA follows: TGTGCCAGCAGTAACCCGGGACAGGGGGCGGAGGGCTACACCTTC.

The CDR3 is CASSLDWGTGDTEAFF. As DNA, the CDR3 is TGCGCCAGCAGCTTGGATTGGGGGACAGGGGACACTGAAGCTTTCTTT. This chain uses TRBV5-1 with TRBJ1-1; 10 bases fit TRBD1. Losses at the gene ends were 0 bases for V and 3 bases for J; bases not matched to a gene: 5. CDR1 is SGHRS and CDR2 is YFSETQ in the germline V gene. This CDR3 region has 16 residues.

This chain connects TRBV20-1 to TRBJ2-5; 9 bases agree with TRBD2. The germline V gene has CDR1 DFQATT and CDR2 SNEGSKA (reference sequence). The CDR3 loop spans 16 amino acids. V shed 3 bases and J 4 bases; nucleotides not matched to a gene: 12. This CDR3 reads CSASLTAGGPAETQYF. The CDR3 nucleotides are TGCAGTGCTAGTCTAACGGCGGGAGGGCCCGCAGAGACCCAGTACTTC.

The J gene is TRBJ1-5, the V gene TRBV18; D unclear. Germline values: CDR1 KGHSH, CDR2 LQKENI. The CDR3 runs to 15 residues. With 8 bases removed from V and 4 bases from J, the gap between germline ends came to 18 bases. The CDR3 coding sequence is TGTGCCAGCGTCGGGAACTCGGGCAGGAATCAGCCCCAGCATTTT. Its translation: CASVGNSGRNQPQHF.

V usage is TRBV19 and J usage is TRBJ1-5; 9 bases match TRBD1. The germline V gene has CDR1 LNHDA and CDR2 SQIVND (reference sequence). The CDR3 covers 15 residues. After removal of 5 bases from V and 6 bases from J, the junction contained 8 bases not matched to a gene. The CDR3 DNA follows: TGTGCCAGTAGTCCAGGGACAGGGAAAATTCAGCCCCAGCATTTT. Protein: CASSPGTGKIQPQHF.